This paragraph covers one TCR beta chain sequence. Antigen: not known. This record belongs to a study of blood T cells in healthy people across ages. Whole-study context: T cells yielded about one barcoded beta molecule per two cells through template switching.

Alongside a J-beta primer mix, a sample-barcoded 5' primer served in a second PCR lasting roughly 7 to 12 cycles. Using its own MiXCR run on the 5' RACE reads, TCRdb lists one record per CDR3 protein. The profile shows hundreds of thousands of distinct CDR3 sequences, about 44% of them singletons. General study points: Naive T cell percentage and TCR beta diversity correlated strongly.

The clonotype comes from a man aged 25-40 years in good health. Sequencing input: blood.

The CDR3 is CASSLENRGQEAFF. CDR3 DNA: TGCGCCAGCAGCTTGGAGAACAGGGGGCAAGAAGCTTTCTTT. The chain recombines TRBV5-1 with TRBJ1-1; 9 bases agree with TRBD1. CDR1 and CDR2 from the germline V gene are SGHRS and YFSETQ. With V trimmed by 0 bases and J by 8 bases, 5 bases remained unmatched. This CDR3 contains 14 residues. Full variable domain (remainder filled in from reference TRBV5-1 and TRBJ1-1): KAGVTQTPRYLIKTRGQQVTLSCSPISGHRSVSWYQQTPGQGLQFLFEYFSETQRNKGNFPGRFSGRQFSNSRSEMNVSTLELGDSALYLCASSLENRGQEAFFGQGTRLTVV.